The rows below give T cell receptor beta chains drawn from one sample of a study of cytomegalovirus exposure and HLA in healthy donors. The table came from immunoSEQ multiplex PCR; TCRdb's copy has only in-frame clones and leaves some out. The sample lists 150,000 to 200,000 clones, over 85% seen once, with 9% to 12% in the top ten. Sequenced input: PBMCs. All receptors derive from a woman in her late teens or twenties in good health and CMV-seropositive. The CDR3 runs from the conserved cysteine through the conserved F or W. Fields, in order: CDR3 DNA, CDR3 protein, D gene, CDR3 length, V gene, clone size, J gene. D genes are given only for firm matches. The size of a clone is reported for some rows only, either as once, few or many, or as a class for expanded clones.

TGTGCCAGCAGGCTACAGCTACAAGGGACCCAGTACTTC CASRLQLQGTQYF NA 13 TRBV6-5 once TRBJ2-5
TGTGCCAGCAGTTCTGGGGGCGGACCCTATGACTATGGCTACACCTTC CASSSGGGPYDYGYTF NA 16 TRBV2 NA TRBJ1-2
TGTGCCAGCAGTGAATGGGCGGGGGGCTCCTACGAGCAGTACTTC CASSEWAGGSYEQYF TRBD2 15 TRBV2 NA TRBJ2-7
TGTGCCAGCAGTCTTACAGGGGGGACTGAAGCTTTCTTT CASSLTGGTEAFF TRBD1 13 TRBV2 NA TRBJ1-1
TGCGCCAGCAGCCAAACCTACGGGGGGTTCGAAAAACTGTTTTTT CASSQTYGGFEKLFF NA 15 TRBV4-1 NA TRBJ1-4
TGTGCCACCACACCCGGGACAGCGAACACTGAAGCTTTCTTT CATTPGTANTEAFF TRBD1 14 TRBV6-1 NA TRBJ1-1
TGTGCCAGCAGCTCACAGGGGGCAATCGGGACTGAAGCTTTCTTT CASSSQGAIGTEAFF TRBD1 15 TRBV7-9 once TRBJ1-1
TGTGCCAGCAGAGGTAGAGTATCAGGGAGCAATCAGCCCCAGCATTTT CASRGRVSGSNQPQHF NA 16 TRBV2 NA TRBJ1-5
TGTGCCAGCAGTGTCGACAGGGGGAGGAACTCCTACGAGCAGTACTTC CASSVDRGRNSYEQYF TRBD1 16 TRBV27 NA TRBJ2-7
TGTGCCAGCAGTTCAGGGGTACGGAATCAGCCCCAGCATTTT CASSSGVRNQPQHF NA 14 TRBV2 once TRBJ1-5
TGTGCCAGCAGTTATACGGGGGACGAGCAGTACTTC CASSYTGDEQYF NA 12 TRBV6-6 once TRBJ2-7
TGCAGCGTTGAAGATCTTGTTGGCTTTTCCTTC CSVEDLVGFSF NA 11 TRBV29-1 NA TRBJ2-7
TGTGCCAGCAGTTTCGGAACCGGGACTAGCGGGACCCAGTACTTC CASSFGTGTSGTQYF TRBD2 15 TRBV6-5 NA TRBJ2-5
TGTGCCAGTAGTATAGGGTCGGGCGGGTGGACTGAAGCTTTCTTT CASSIGSGGWTEAFF NA 15 TRBV19 NA TRBJ1-1
TGCGCCAGCAGCCAAGTTGGCCAGGGCACAGATACGCAGTATTTT CASSQVGQGTDTQYF NA 15 TRBV4-3 NA TRBJ2-3
TGTGCCATCAGTGGGGTTGGCGGGAGTGGCGAGCAGTACTTC CAISGVGGSGEQYF TRBD2 14 TRBV10-3 once TRBJ2-7
TGCGCCAGCGTCGGACTAGCGGGAGTTGGAGAGACCCAGTACTTC CASVGLAGVGETQYF TRBD2 15 TRBV5-1 NA TRBJ2-5
TGTGCCAGCAGCGATAGCGGGAGGATCAATGAGCAGTTCTTC CASSDSGRINEQFF TRBD2 14 TRBV6-5 NA TRBJ2-1
TGTGCCAGCAGAGCGAGCGGGGGGGTTGAGCAGTTCTTC CASRASGGVEQFF TRBD2 13 TRBV11-2 NA TRBJ2-1
TGTGCCAGCAGCTTGGTCGGTTTGGCGGGAAGGGATACGCAGTATTTT CASSLVGLAGRDTQYF NA 16 TRBV5-8 NA TRBJ2-3
TGCGCCAGCAGCCCGGGACTAGCGGGAGTCGAGCAGTACTTC CASSPGLAGVEQYF TRBD2 14 TRBV4-3 NA TRBJ2-7
TGTGCCAGCAGTGATGCGGGAGGGGACAATGAGCAGTTCTTC CASSDAGGDNEQFF TRBD2 14 TRBV25-1 NA TRBJ2-1
TGTGCCAGCAGCGGATTAGCGGGAAGCTCCTACAATGAGCAGTTCTTC CASSGLAGSSYNEQFF TRBD2 16 TRBV5-4 NA TRBJ2-1
TGTGCCAGCAGCTTGCTCTCTAGCGGGAGGCGCTCCGAGCAGTACTTC CASSLLSSGRRSEQYF TRBD2 16 TRBV5-8 NA TRBJ2-7
TGTGCCAGTAGTATCCACCGTATAGAGCGGAGAAGGAGAGAGCAGTTCTTC CASSIHRIERRRREQFF NA 17 TRBV19 NA TRBJ2-1
TGTGCCAGCACCGTTGGACAGAGTAGCGACGAGCAGTACTTC CASTVGQSSDEQYF NA 14 TRBV18 NA TRBJ2-7
TGTGCCAGCTCACCGGGGCAGACAACTTACAATGAGCAGTTCTTC CASSPGQTTYNEQFF NA 15 TRBV18 NA TRBJ2-1
TGTGCCAGCAGTTGGGTGGGACAGCTGAACACTGAAGCTTTCTTT CASSWVGQLNTEAFF TRBD1 15 TRBV28 NA TRBJ1-1
TGTGCCAGCAGTTTTCATAGTGGACAAGCTGAAGCTTTCTTT CASSFHSGQAEAFF NA 14 TRBV28 NA TRBJ1-1
TGCGCCAGCAGCTTGTGGGGACAGGGTGAAAAACTGTTTTTT CASSLWGQGEKLFF TRBD1 14 TRBV5-1 NA TRBJ1-4
TGCAGTGCAGGGAGGGAAAAACTGTTTTTT CSAGREKLFF NA 10 TRBV20-1 NA TRBJ1-4
TGTGCCAGCAGCTTGGCCCCGAATGAGCAGTTCTTC CASSLAPNEQFF NA 12 TRBV5-6 NA TRBJ2-1
TGTGCCAGCAGTTCCCCTTACACTAGCGGGAGGAAAAGCACAGATACGCAGTATTTT CASSSPYTSGRKSTDTQYF TRBD2 19 TRBV28 NA TRBJ2-3
TGTGCCAGCAGCCCGGCAGGGGGCGAAGATACGCAGTATTTT CASSPAGGEDTQYF TRBD1 14 TRBV9 NA TRBJ2-3
TGCGCCAGCAGCCAACTTTTGGGACAGACGAACACCGGGGAGCTGTTTTTT CASSQLLGQTNTGELFF TRBD1 17 TRBV4-3 once TRBJ2-2
TGTGCCAGCAGCCCTAGATGGAATGAGCAGTTCTTC CASSPRWNEQFF NA 12 TRBV7-2 NA TRBJ2-1
TGTGCCAGTAACACCAGGGCCCCAACCTCTGGGGCCAACGTCCTGACTTTC CASNTRAPTSGANVLTF NA 17 TRBV19 NA TRBJ2-6
TGTGCCAGCAGCGTTGAAGTGGGAGGCCTACAAGAGACCCAGTACTTC CASSVEVGGLQETQYF NA 16 TRBV9 NA TRBJ2-5
TGTGCCAGCAGTGAAGGACAGGGGGGAGGACAGCCCCAGCATTTT CASSEGQGGGQPQHF TRBD1 15 TRBV6-1 NA TRBJ1-5
TGTGCCAGCAGCCCTGGACAGACCAATCAGCCCCAGCATTTT CASSPGQTNQPQHF NA 14 TRBV6-1 NA TRBJ1-5
TGTGCCAGCAGCCCCGTTTCACTCAGGAGCGGGGGGATTTGGGTTGATACGCAGTATTTT CASSPVSLRSGGIWVDTQYF TRBD2 20 TRBV13 NA TRBJ2-3
TGCGCCAGCAGCCCAGGGACAGCTTATAGCAATCAGCCCCAGCATTTT CASSPGTAYSNQPQHF TRBD1 16 TRBV5-1 NA TRBJ1-5
TGTGCCAGCAGCTTCGGAGCGGGGGGTTACACCGGGGAGCTGTTTTTT CASSFGAGGYTGELFF TRBD2 16 TRBV13 NA TRBJ2-2
TGTGCCAGCAGCCGGGACAGATTTTCACCCCTCCACTTT CASSRDRFSPLHF TRBD1 13 TRBV5-6 NA TRBJ1-6
TGCGCCAGCAGCCAAGGACAGGGACTTTTAATTGACGAGCAGTACTTC CASSQGQGLLIDEQYF NA 16 TRBV4-1 few TRBJ2-7
TGTGCCACCAGCGCACACACGGGGGGCCAGTACAATGAGCAGTTCTTC CATSAHTGGQYNEQFF NA 16 TRBV15 many TRBJ2-1
TGTGCCAGCAGGGTGACTAGCGACTACAATGAGCAGTTCTTC CASRVTSDYNEQFF TRBD2 14 TRBV2 NA TRBJ2-1
TGTGCCAGCAGCCACCCCGGGGTCCAGATAGATACGCAGTATTTT CASSHPGVQIDTQYF NA 15 TRBV4-2 NA TRBJ2-3
TGTGCCAGCAGTTTAGACTGGTCCTACGAGCAGTACTTC CASSLDWSYEQYF NA 13 TRBV5-4 NA TRBJ2-7
TGTGCCAGCAGCCAGGGGGAACCGGCCTACAATGAGCAGTTCTTC CASSQGEPAYNEQFF TRBD1 15 TRBV11-3 once TRBJ2-1
TGTGCCAGCAGTGACTCGGGAGAGGGCTCCTACAATGAGCAGTTCTTC CASSDSGEGSYNEQFF NA 16 TRBV6-4 NA TRBJ2-1
TGTGCCAGCAGCTTAGAGTGGCAGGGGGATCACTATGGCTACACCTTC CASSLEWQGDHYGYTF TRBD1 16 TRBV7-9 once TRBJ1-2
TGCGCCAGCAGCTCGGGACAGGGTAACACAGATACGCAGTATTTT CASSSGQGNTDTQYF TRBD1 15 TRBV5-1 NA TRBJ2-3
TGTGCCAGCAGCCACCAAAGGACAGGGAAGGGAAAACTGTTTTTT CASSHQRTGKGKLFF TRBD1 15 TRBV5-6 NA TRBJ1-4